The next 10 T cell receptor beta chains were all read from a single sample in a study of esophageal squamous cell carcinoma under preoperative chemotherapy. Each CDR3 protein gets one entry after TCRdb re-called the PCR reads with MiXCR. The sample contains about 12,000 distinct CDR3 sequences, around half of which appear only once. Time point reported: before preoperative PTX-NDP chemotherapy. The sample was collected from a patient given preoperative chemotherapy. All receptors come from a human donor with esophageal squamous cell carcinoma. The donor label of this sample is uncertain.

This clonotype was observed many times. The chain couples TRBV7-2 to TRBJ2-1, with a weak D call TRBD2 (6 bases). CDR3 size: 14 residues. Trimming took 1 base from V and 10 from J, leaving 14 bases between them. CDR1 is SGHTA, CDR2 FQGNSA, per germline. The CDR3 reads CASSLGTGVYEQFF. The DNA of the CDR3 is TGTGCCAGCAGCTTAGGGACGGGGGTCTACGAGCAGTTCTTC.

The rearrangement links TRBV6-2 or TRBV6-3 to TRBJ2-1; D not resolved. V was trimmed by 3 bases and J by 8 bases, leaving 14 bases between them. This CDR3 comprises 14 residues. From germline, CDR1 is MNHEY and CDR2 SVGEGT. The CDR3 here is CASSYSRPPHEQFF. Written as DNA, the CDR3 is TGTGCCAGCAGTTATTCGCGTCCCCCCCATGAGCAGTTCTTC.

The V gene is TRBV27, the J gene TRBJ2-1, with D tentatively TRBD2 (5 bases). The assigned J gene may be wrong: the sequence end matches TRBJ2-7 better. This CDR3 spans 15 amino acids. Germline V lookup: CDR1 MNHEY, CDR2 SMNVEV (reference sequence). Here the CDR3 DNA reads TGTGCCAGCAGTTATGGAGCCGGGAACTCCTACGAGCAGTACTTC. Its translation is CASSYGAGNSYEQYF.

A few counts support this clonotype. CDR3 residues: CASSFNGGFEQYF. In nucleotides, the CDR3 is TGTGCCAGCAGCTTTAACGGGGGCTTTGAGCAGTACTTC. V is TRBV7-2 and J is TRBJ2-7; D may match TRBD1 or TRBD2 (6 bases each). The CDR3 consists of 13 residues. V was trimmed by 3 bases and J by 7 bases, leaving 13 bases between them. Per germline, CDR1 SGHTA and CDR2 FQGNSA.

This clonotype counts as medium-sized. J is TRBJ2-1 and V is TRBV7-8; 7 nucleotides line up with TRBD2. Unmatched junction bases numbered 2, after V lost 2 bases and J lost 4 bases. Germline CDR1 reads SGHVS; CDR2 reads FQNEAQ. CDR3 size: 14 residues. The CDR3 DNA sequence: TGTGCCAGCAGCTTAAGCGGGAAGTACAATGAGCAGTTCTTC. Amino acid sequence: CASSLSGKYNEQFF.

This clonotype is classed as medium-sized. V is TRBV6-1 and J is TRBJ2-2; D ambiguous. The V end lost 5 bases, the J end lost 0 bases, and 10 bases lay between the germline ends. CDR1 and CDR2 from the germline V gene are MNHNS and SASEGT. The CDR3 loop spans 15 amino acids. For the CDR3, the DNA is TGTGCCAGCAGTAAAGACATTCCGAACACCGGGGAGCTGTTTTTT. Protein: CASSKDIPNTGELFF.

In the case of this clonotype: Compared with germline, one end of the junction differs, possibly owing to a read error. This chain connects TRBV6-1 to TRBJ2-3; D is possibly TRBD1 (7 bases). Germline V CDR1 and CDR2: MNHNS, SASEGT. The CDR3 totals 15 residues. The CDR3 nucleotides read TGTGCCAGGGGTGCCGGGAGAGGGGGCCAAGAGACGCAGTACTTT. Residues: CARGAGRGGQETQYF.

The chain's CDR3 is CASSPFRSTRTQETQYF. The CDR3 nucleotides are TGTGCCAGCAGCCCCTTCCGATCCACCCGTACACAAGAGACCCAGTACTTC. V is TRBV6-1 and J is TRBJ2-5; D gene uncertain. The germline CDR1 and CDR2 sequences are MNHNS and SASEGT. V was cut by 6 bases and J by 2 bases, with 22 bases left in between. The CDR3 sequence is 17 residues long.

As to this clonotype: A much larger clonotype is one base distant, so this may be a read error. The chain uses TRBV7-2 and TRBJ2-1; D gene uncertain. This CDR3 has 14 amino acids. Germline-derived CDR1 and CDR2 are SGHTA and FQGNSA. Trimming stripped 0 bases from V and 10 bases from J, with 13 bases between. The CDR3 nucleotides read TGTGCCAGCAGCTTAGCGAGAGCGTCCTACGAGCAGTTCTTC. Its translation: CASSLARASYEQFF.

The rearrangement links TRBV9 to TRBJ2-2; D ambiguous. This CDR3 has 13 residues. V lost 4 bases, J lost 8 bases, and 12 bases lay in between. Germline-derived CDR1 and CDR2 are SGDLS and YYNGEE. The CDR3 DNA reads TGTGCCAGCAGCCCCGCACCGGCGGGGGAGCTGTTTTTT. Amino acid sequence: CASSPAPAGELFF.